This TCR beta chain was documented in a study of shared clonotypes between healthy human individuals. Points on this clone: The antigen remains undetermined.

CDR1 and CDR2 (germline): LNHDA, SQIVND (reference sequence). The CDR3 contains 15 residues. Deletions cut 2 bases from V and 0 bases from J, with 9 bases between. Per the original methods: ImmunoSEQ junction-only sequences lacked quality scores, so their filtering differed. The repertoire was sequenced with immunoSEQ multiplex PCR; TCRdb's copy has only in-frame clones and lacks some. For V, J and clone size, that table is used; D and trimming come from the DNA. In the table there are approximately 120,000 clones, under 70% of which are singletons. Findings of the study overall: Across subsets, estimated richness was generally greater for naive than for memory populations.

The chain is built from TRBV19 and TRBJ2-3; D may be TRBD1 (6 bases). Sequenced sample: memory CD8+ T cells sorted from blood. Subset denoted: CD45RO+ cells pooled with CCR7-negative TemRA cells. The receptor's source is a woman in her thirties in good health. The CDR3 DNA follows: TGTGCCAGTAGTATATGGCAGGGGAGCACAGATACGCAGTATTTT. Protein product: CASSIWQGSTDTQYF.